This note documents a single TCR beta chain sequence. Its antigen is as yet unknown. TCRdb analysed the RT-PCR reads with MiXCR anew, one entry per CDR3 protein. The repertoire holds hundreds of thousands of distinct CDR3 sequences, with about an eighth as singletons. This CDR3 has 15 amino acids. The germline V gene has CDR1 SGHVS and CDR2 FNYEAQ. V shed 2 bases and J 5 bases; nucleotides not matched to a gene: 5. The data are from a study of response to subunit inactivated influenza vaccine. The study, taken as a whole, reports: Authors suggested each seasonal influenza vaccination recruits few new T cells.

Sequencing used PBMCs from blood, obtained about 40 days after vaccination. The sequence came from a man aged 50 or older who received an inactivated influenza vaccine. The V call is TRBV7-6, the J call TRBJ2-2, with 7 nucleotides matching TRBD1. CDR3 sequence reads: CASSLRGGATGELFF. The DNA for the CDR3 is TGTGCCAGCAGCTTACGAGGGGGCGCAACCGGGGAGCTGTTTTTT.